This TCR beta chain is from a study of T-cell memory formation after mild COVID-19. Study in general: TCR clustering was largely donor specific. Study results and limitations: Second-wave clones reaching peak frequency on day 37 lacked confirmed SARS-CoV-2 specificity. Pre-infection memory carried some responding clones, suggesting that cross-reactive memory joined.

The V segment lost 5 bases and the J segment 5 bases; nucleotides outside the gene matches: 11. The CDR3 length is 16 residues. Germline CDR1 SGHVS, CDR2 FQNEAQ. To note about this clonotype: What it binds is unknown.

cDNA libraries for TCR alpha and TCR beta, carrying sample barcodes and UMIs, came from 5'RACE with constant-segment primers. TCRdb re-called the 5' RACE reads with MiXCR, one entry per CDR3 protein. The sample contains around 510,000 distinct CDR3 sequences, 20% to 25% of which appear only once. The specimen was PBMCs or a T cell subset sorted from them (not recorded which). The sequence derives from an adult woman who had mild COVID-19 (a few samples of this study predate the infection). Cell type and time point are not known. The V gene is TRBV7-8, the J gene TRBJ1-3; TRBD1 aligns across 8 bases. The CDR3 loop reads CASSPDRVAPRNTIYF. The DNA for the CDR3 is TGTGCCAGCAGCCCGGACAGGGTGGCACCTAGAAACACCATATATTTT.